The source of this T cell receptor beta chain is a study of vaccination and CD4 T cells after COVID-19. Study context: Six male and four female convalescents took part, two of them Hispanic. Cells were stimulated with overlapping spike peptide pools from SARS-CoV-2, HCoV-NL63, HCoV-OC43 and HCoV-229E.

This CDR3 is 12 amino acids long. In germline, CDR1 is MNHNS, CDR2 SASEGT. V dropped 7 bases and J dropped 0 bases, with 5 bases sitting between them. Treatment here: roughly 10-day PBMC culture with coronavirus spike peptide pools or control peptides (ViraFEST assay). IL-2 at 9.5 to 10 IU/ml and peptide pools at roughly 10 ug/ml were added to PBMCs cultured at over 1.5 million per well. As concerns this clonotype: What it binds is unknown.

Sequence data for DNA of cultured CD4+ T cells were generated by the Oncomine TCR Beta short-read assay. From the PCR reads, TCRdb called clonotypes with MiXCR, one entry per CDR3 protein. Among 9,500 to 15,000 distinct CDR3 sequences listed, around 41% were seen once. What was sequenced was cultured CD4+ T cells from blood. The source of this sequence is a human donor with COVID-19. This chain uses TRBV6-1 with TRBJ2-3; D is unclear. The CDR3 here is CASIKSTDTQYF. CDR3 DNA: TGTGCCAGCATAAAGAGCACAGATACGCAGTATTTT.